This is a list of T cell receptor beta chains from one sample in a study of cytomegalovirus exposure and HLA in healthy donors. TCRdb's copy holds only in-frame clones and misses some; the assay was immunoSEQ multiplex PCR. The data hold about 130,000 clones, with 75% to 90% observed a single time. Sequences were obtained from PBMCs. Receptors originate from a man younger than 40 in good health and CMV-seropositive. Each CDR3 is given with its conserved first and last residue. The D gene is left open where the match is weak. Part of the rows lack a size; the others show once, few, many or a class for expanded clones.

v_call,j_call,cdr3_length,clone_size,d_call,cdr3_nt,cdr3_aa
TRBV18,TRBJ1-5,14,.,TRBD1,TGTGCCAGCCGAGGTGACAGGGGGGATCAGCCCCAGCATTTT,CASRGDRGDQPQHF
TRBV2,TRBJ1-3,13,.,.,TGTGCCAGCAGTGTCGGCGGCAGAAACACCATATATTTT,CASSVGGRNTIYF
TRBV27,TRBJ2-7,14,.,TRBD1,TGTGCCAGCAGTCTCTTGACAGGGGGCTACGAGCAGTACTTC,CASSLLTGGYEQYF
TRBV30,TRBJ1-5,16,.,TRBD1,TGTGCCTGGAGTGTTGGGACAGGGGGCAGCAATCAGCCCCAGCATTTT,CAWSVGTGGSNQPQHF
TRBV7-6,TRBJ2-1,15,.,TRBD1,TGTGCCAGCAGCTTAGCGCAGGGGGCGGGAAATGAGCAGTTCTTC,CASSLAQGAGNEQFF
TRBV19,TRBJ1-6,12,once,.,TGTGCCAGTAGTACCGGGAATTCACCCCTCCACTTT,CASSTGNSPLHF
TRBV9,TRBJ1-1,14,.,TRBD1,TGTGCCAGCAGCGCCAGACAGGGGAACACTGAAGCTTTCTTT,CASSARQGNTEAFF
TRBV6-4,TRBJ1-1,11,.,.,TGTGCCAGCAGTCGGGGCACTGAAGCTTTCTTT,CASSRGTEAFF
TRBV18,TRBJ1-1,13,.,.,TGTGCCAGCTCTCCCACCGGGAACACTGAAGCTTTCTTT,CASSPTGNTEAFF
TRBV10-1,TRBJ2-3,16,.,.,TGCGCCAGCAGCCCCGGGACTCTGTCTAGCACAGATACGCAGTATTTT,CASSPGTLSSTDTQYF
TRBV2,TRBJ1-6,15,few,TRBD1,TGTGCCAGCAGTTACGGGACAGGGGGCCTTTCACCCCTCCACTTT,CASSYGTGGLSPLHF
TRBV10-1,TRBJ2-5,16,.,TRBD1,TGCGCCAGCAGTCCATCCGGGACAGGGGCCCTTGAGACCCAGTACTTC,CASSPSGTGALETQYF
TRBV9,TRBJ1-4,16,.,TRBD1,TGTGCCAGCAGCGTAGGGGTAAGGGGGCGCGGTGAAAAACTGTTTTTT,CASSVGVRGRGEKLFF
TRBV12-5,TRBJ1-5,16,.,TRBD1,TGTGCTAGTGGTTCGCCTGGGACAGGGAAGGGACAGCCCCAGCATTTT,CASGSPGTGKGQPQHF
TRBV7-8,TRBJ2-2,12,.,.,TGTGCCAGCAGCTTACGTGAGGGGGAGCTGTTTTTT,CASSLREGELFF
TRBV6-5,TRBJ1-1,14,.,TRBD1,TGTGCCAGCAGTGCGGCGACAGGGAGCACTGAAGCTTTCTTT,CASSAATGSTEAFF
TRBV6-5,TRBJ1-2,13,few,TRBD1,TGTGCCAGCAGTGGACAGGGGGCAGGCGGCTACACCTTC,CASSGQGAGGYTF
TRBV2,TRBJ2-2,15,.,.,TGTGCCAGATCGCCAGGCGCAGGTTACACCGGGGAGCTGTTTTTT,CARSPGAGYTGELFF
TRBV27,TRBJ2-7,15,.,.,TGTGCCAGCAGTTTATCGAGGGGGAGCTCCTACGAGCAGTACTTC,CASSLSRGSSYEQYF
TRBV6-1,TRBJ1-5,16,.,.,TGTGCCAGCAGTGAATCGGTCCAGGGCGGGAGTCAGCCCCAGCATTTT,CASSESVQGGSQPQHF
TRBV4-1,TRBJ2-7,14,.,TRBD1,TGCGCCAGCAGCCAAGGGACAGGGAACTACGAGCAGTACTTC,CASSQGTGNYEQYF
TRBV7-3,TRBJ2-2,19,.,TRBD2,TGTGCCAGCAGCTTAAACCCATGGCTAGCGGGGGTGAACACCGGGGAGCTGTTTTTT,CASSLNPWLAGVNTGELFF
TRBV19,TRBJ1-5,13,.,.,TGTGCCAGTAGTATGGCCAGGAATCAGCCCCAGCATTTT,CASSMARNQPQHF
TRBV18,TRBJ2-3,14,.,TRBD2,TGTGCCAGCTCACTAGCGGGGATCACAGATACGCAGTATTTT,CASSLAGITDTQYF
TRBV6-1,TRBJ2-1,13,.,TRBD1,TGTGCCAGCAATGACAGGGTGTACAATGAGCAGTTCTTC,CASNDRVYNEQFF
TRBV2,TRBJ1-2,15,.,TRBD1,TGTGCCAGGGAGAACCGGGACAGCACTAACTATGGCTACACCTTC,CARENRDSTNYGYTF
TRBV7-3,TRBJ2-1,15,.,TRBD2,TGTGCCAGCAGCGGTGGACTAGCGGGTTACAATGAGCAGTTCTTC,CASSGGLAGYNEQFF
TRBV5-1,TRBJ1-2,13,.,TRBD1,TGCGCCAGCAGGTGGGGACAGGCTTATGGCTACACCTTC,CASRWGQAYGYTF
TRBV6-6,TRBJ1-5,14,once,.,TGTGCCAGCAGTCGCCGGGGAAGCAATCAGCCCCAGCATTTT,CASSRRGSNQPQHF
TRBV6-6,TRBJ1-4,10,.,.,TGTGCCAGCCTGAATGAAAAACTGTTTTTT,CASLNEKLFF
TRBV7-9,TRBJ2-3,15,.,.,TGTGCCAGCAGCCTAACAGGGATGCGGACAGATACGCGGTATTTT,CASSLTGMRTDTRYF
TRBV6-1,TRBJ2-7,17,.,TRBD1,TGTGCCAGCAGTGAACTCTCAGCAGGGGGCGTCGTGTACGAGCAGTACTTC,CASSELSAGGVVYEQYF
TRBV5-8,TRBJ2-5,15,.,TRBD2,TGTGCCAGCAGCCTCGGACTAGCGTACGAAGAGACCCAGTACTTC,CASSLGLAYEETQYF
TRBV6-6,TRBJ2-7,14,.,.,TGTGCCAGCAGTTACGGTGACAGGTTCTACGAGCAGTACTTC,CASSYGDRFYEQYF
TRBV6-5,TRBJ1-5,14,.,.,TGTGCCGGCAGTAGAAGGCAGGGCTATCAGCCCCAGCATTTT,CAGSRRQGYQPQHF
TRBV25-1,TRBJ2-2,14,.,.,TGTGCCAGCACTCCGGCAGGGAACACCGGGGAGCTGTTTTTT,CASTPAGNTGELFF
TRBV19,TRBJ1-5,16,.,TRBD1,TGTGCCAGTAGTGGGACAGGGGGTAGGGGCAATCAGCCCCAGCATTTT,CASSGTGGRGNQPQHF
TRBV7-6,TRBJ2-1,15,.,TRBD1,TGTGCCAGCAGCTCCTTAGACAGGGTAGGGAATGAGCAGTTCTTC,CASSSLDRVGNEQFF
TRBV6-5,TRBJ1-4,15,.,.,TGTGCCAGCAGTTACGGGCAGGCAACTAATGAAAAACTGTTTTTT,CASSYGQATNEKLFF
TRBV6-6,TRBJ1-4,11,.,.,TGTGCCAGCAGTCTAGGAGAAAAACTGTTTTTT,CASSLGEKLFF
TRBV30,TRBJ2-1,15,.,.,TGTGCCTGGAGGATGGTGGTGAGTTCCTACAATGAGCAGTTCTTC,CAWRMVVSSYNEQFF
TRBV29-1,TRBJ2-7,13,few,TRBD1,TGCAGCGTCGTGGACAGGGAAAGATTCGAGCAGTACTTC,CSVVDRERFEQYF
TRBV25-1,TRBJ2-1,16,.,TRBD2,TGTGCCAGCAGTGAAGCGAGCGGGGGGGCCTACAATGAGCAGTTCTTC,CASSEASGGAYNEQFF
TRBV12-5,TRBJ1-1,13,.,.,TGTGCTAGTGGTCCGGACACGACGGTAGTAGCTTTCTTT,CASGPDTTVVAFF
TRBV2,TRBJ1-2,13,.,TRBD1,TGTGCCAGCAGCCCGGGACAGGACTATGGCTACACCTTC,CASSPGQDYGYTF
TRBV27,TRBJ1-5,14,once,TRBD1,TGTGCCAGCAGTAACAGGGGGCTGGGGCAGCCCCAGCATTTT,CASSNRGLGQPQHF
TRBV12-5,TRBJ2-7,14,.,.,TGTGCTAGTGGGGACGACAGGAGCTCCTACGAGCAGTACTTC,CASGDDRSSYEQYF
TRBV4-2,TRBJ2-3,16,once,.,TGTGCCAGCAGCCAAGACGGGGTGATAAGCACAGATACGCAGTATTTT,CASSQDGVISTDTQYF
TRBV10-3,TRBJ1-5,14,.,TRBD1,TGTGCCATCTCCGGGACAGGTGGCAATCAGCCCCAGCATTTT,CAISGTGGNQPQHF
TRBV7-9,TRBJ1-6,17,.,TRBD1,TGTTCCAGCAGCACAACGGGACAGGGTAGCGATAATTCACCCCTCCACTTT,CSSSTTGQGSDNSPLHF
TRBV5-6,TRBJ2-5,14,.,.,TGTGCCAGCAGCTTAGGGGGGGAAGGGGAGACCCAGTACTTC,CASSLGGEGETQYF
TRBV5-3,TRBJ1-1,12,.,.,TGTGCCAGAAGACTAGAAGTAACTGAAGCTTTCTTT,CARRLEVTEAFF
TRBV6-1,TRBJ1-1,13,.,TRBD1,TGTGCCAGCAGTGAGAGGGGGCCGATGGTAGCTTTCTTT,CASSERGPMVAFF
TRBV7-3,TRBJ1-6,15,.,TRBD1,TGTGCCAGCAGCTTAACGGGACAGGGAGGGTCACCCCTCCACTTT,CASSLTGQGGSPLHF
TRBV10-2,TRBJ2-1,16,many,.,TGCGCCAACAGGGGGGAACTACAGCGGGGGACGAATGAGCAGTTCTTC,CANRGELQRGTNEQFF
TRBV2,TRBJ1-5,14,.,.,TGTGCCAGCAGTGAAAACAGGGTAAGCCAGCCCCAGCATTTT,CASSENRVSQPQHF
TRBV9,TRBJ2-7,18,.,TRBD1,TGTGCCAGCAGCGTGAACCCGGGACAGGGGGGATTCTCCTACGAGCAGTACTTC,CASSVNPGQGGFSYEQYF
TRBV29-1,TRBJ1-2,14,.,.,TGCAGCGTTGTGCCTCAACAGGGTGTTCATGGCTACACCTTC,CSVVPQQGVHGYTF
TRBV30,TRBJ2-3,16,.,TRBD1,TGTGCCTGGACAAGGGGGCTAGCCCTCAGCACAGATACGCAGTATTTT,CAWTRGLALSTDTQYF
TRBV5-1,TRBJ2-2,15,.,.,TGCGCCAGCAGCTTGGAACAGCCGAACACCGGGGAGCTGTTTTTT,CASSLEQPNTGELFF